The subject of this entry is one T cell receptor beta chain. Its antigen is not known. This sample is drawn from a study of CXCR3-negative and CXCR3-positive naive CD8 T cells. The germline V gene has CDR1 DFQATT and CDR2 SNEGSKA (reference sequence). There are 15 residues in the CDR3. Study-wide points: In CXCR3-positive naive cells, the TRB CDR3s were more hydrophobic than in CXCR3-negative naive cells.

The authors made the TRB cDNA libraries by 5' RACE using UMI labels. TCRdb reprocessed the 5' RACE reads and reports one entry per CDR3 protein, with no DNA. The listing contains over 150,000 distinct CDR3 sequences. Sequenced input: naive CXCR3+ CD8+ T cells from blood. Subset specified: CD45RO-CCR7+CD27+CD95- naive CD8+ T cells expressing CXCR3 (TNR3+). This clonotype originated in a human donor in good health. Some clones in this sample may be carry-over from other donors' samples. This rearrangement joins TRBV20-1 to TRBJ2-1; TCRdb's D call, TRBD2, is unchecked because there is no DNA. This chain's CDR3 is CSARGLAGVFNEQFF.